The 9 T cell receptor beta chains reported below all come from one sample, sequenced in a study of cytomegalovirus exposure and HLA in healthy donors. PCR used 60 Vbeta primers and 13 Jbeta primers. Sequenced by immunoSEQ multiplex PCR; TCRdb stores in-frame clones only, minus some. Of over 30,000 clones listed, about 60% are singletons. Sample: PBMCs. The receptors shown here come from a man in his fifties or sixties in good health and CMV-seropositive.

J is TRBJ2-1 and V is TRBV30; D perhaps matches TRBD1 (5 bases). CDR1 is GTSNPN and CDR2 is SVGIG in the germline V gene (reference sequence). The CDR3 is 14 amino acids. V lost 1 base and J lost 3, with 10 bases in between. The CDR3: CAWSEAGFYNEQFF. In DNA, the CDR3 is TGTGCCTGGAGTGAGGCAGGGTTCTACAATGAGCAGTTCTTC.

The V gene is TRBV6-5, the J gene TRBJ2-7; 10 bases agree with TRBD2. The CDR3 runs 15 residues. J gave up 3 bases and V 7 bases, and 9 bases lay outside the gene matches. CDR1 is MNHEY and CDR2 is SVGAGI in the germline V gene. The CDR3 coding sequence is TGTGCCAGCACCAGAGCGGGGGGGCCTGTCTACGAGCAGTACTTC. It yields the protein CASTRAGGPVYEQYF.

The chain employs TRBV30 and TRBJ1-5; possible D gene TRBD1, 6 bases. The CDR3 runs to 12 residues. Trimming cost V 3 bases and J 9 bases, with 12 bases left between them. Germline V gene data show CDR1 as GTSNPN and CDR2 as SVGIG (reference sequence). The CDR3 sequence is CAWRLQGGPQHF. For the CDR3, the DNA is TGTGCCTGGAGGTTACAGGGTGGGCCCCAGCATTTT.

This clone was picked up one time. V usage is TRBV6-4 and J usage is TRBJ2-3; TRBD2 matches 14 bases. The CDR3 length is 17 residues. The V gene's germline CDR1 is MRHNA and CDR2 SNTAGT. The V and J ends lost 7 bases and 5 bases, in that order; junction bases with no gene match: 11. The CDR3 DNA sequence: TGTGCCAGCATCCCGGGGACTAGCGGGAGACGGAGAGATACGCAGTATTTT. Translation gives CASIPGTSGRRRDTQYF.

J is TRBJ1-3 and V is TRBV29-1; D is undetermined. Germline loops: CDR1 SQVTM, CDR2 ANQGSEA. The V end lost 4 bases, the J end lost 4 bases, and 11 bases lay between the germline ends. The CDR3 is 13 amino acids. The CDR3: CSVGLPPGNTIYF. DNA of the CDR3: TGCAGCGTTGGTCTACCTCCCGGAAACACCATATATTTT.

In this sample, this clone turned up once. The chain combines TRBV7-9 with TRBJ2-3, with D unresolved. The CDR3 has 14 amino acids. The germline V gene encodes CDR1 SEHNR and CDR2 FQNEAQ (reference sequence). Trimming took off 5 bases at V and 0 bases at J, with 9 bases between the two ends. The chain's CDR3 is CASSQVVSTDTQYF. The DNA of the CDR3 is TGTGCCAGCAGCCAAGTAGTGAGCACAGATACGCAGTATTTT.

J is TRBJ1-5 and V is TRBV30; D might be TRBD1 (5 bases). Germline CDR1 is GTSNPN and CDR2 is SVGIG (reference sequence). There are 13 residues in the CDR3. V lost 7 bases and J lost 3, with 13 bases in between. CDR3 residues: CALSRQLNQPQHF. The CDR3 DNA reads TGTGCCTTATCGAGACAGCTCAATCAGCCCCAGCATTTT.

This CDR3 reads CSVSGQGNTEAFF. CDR3 in DNA: TGCAGCGTTTCCGGACAGGGGAACACTGAAGCTTTCTTT. The chain couples TRBV29-1 to TRBJ1-1; 8 positions match TRBD1. CDR3 size: 13 residues. Germline-derived CDR1 and CDR2 are SQVTM and ANQGSEA. J gave up 1 base and V 5 bases, and 3 bases lay outside the gene matches.

The chain combines TRBV29-1 with TRBJ2-2; TRBD2 agrees at 7 bases. The CDR3 is 15 residues long. Germline V gene lookup returns CDR1 SQVTM and CDR2 ANQGSEA. J gave up 1 base and V 5 bases, and 7 bases lay outside the gene matches. In DNA, the CDR3 is TGCAGCGTTTCATCGCGCGGGGGGAACACCGGGGAGCTGTTTTTT. Translating gives CSVSSRGGNTGELFF.